This entry lists 26 T cell receptor beta chains sequenced from one sample in a study of blood T cell repertoires in COVID-19. Sequencing used immunoSEQ multiplex PCR; TCRdb keeps in-frame clones, though not all of them. The table shows about 42,000 clones, with around 91% occurring only once. What was sequenced was peripheral blood. All receptors come from a man aged 25-40 years with active or convalescent COVID-19.

The chain combines TRBV6-5 with TRBJ1-1, with 9 bases fitting TRBD1. Germline V gives CDR1 MNHEY, CDR2 SVGAGI. The CDR3 runs 14 residues. The ends lost 6 bases at V and 4 bases at J; junction bases unmatched: 6. The CDR3 loop reads CASRPDRGSTEAFF. The CDR3 DNA reads as TGTGCCAGCAGACCTGACAGGGGGAGCACTGAAGCTTTCTTT.

The V call is TRBV19, the J call TRBJ1-2; 8 bases agree with TRBD1. CDR1 and CDR2 from the germline V gene are LNHDA and SQIVND (reference sequence). V dropped 5 bases and J dropped 5; count of bases not matched to a gene: 10. This CDR3 is built from 15 residues. The CDR3 loop is CASSERQGRRYGYTF. The CDR3 coding sequence is TGTGCCAGTAGTGAACGACAGGGGAGGAGGTATGGCTACACCTTC.

V is TRBV7-3 and J is TRBJ2-7, with D maybe TRBD2 (5 bases). The germline V and J ends were trimmed by 1 base and 2 bases, with 12 bases remaining between them. There are 15 residues in the CDR3. Germline V gene lookup returns CDR1 SGHTA and CDR2 FQGTGA. CDR3 region: CASSLNGRAPYEQYF. CDR3 in DNA: TGTGCCAGCAGCTTAAACGGGCGGGCTCCCTACGAGCAGTACTTC.

The rearrangement links TRBV5-4 to TRBJ2-1, with 7 bases fitting TRBD2. The germline gives CDR1 SGHNT, CDR2 YYREEE (reference sequence). This CDR3 spans 16 amino acids. J was trimmed by 6 bases and V by 8 bases; bases with no gene match: 17. The CDR3: CASTREALASTNEQFF. The CDR3 nucleotides read TGTGCCAGTACTCGGGAGGCGCTAGCTAGCACCAATGAGCAGTTCTTC.

This sequence joins TRBV10-3 and TRBJ2-7, with TRBD1 identical over 7 bases. Germline V gene sequence: CDR1 ENHRY, CDR2 SYGVKD. Trimming took 10 bases from V and 2 from J; bases not matched to a gene: 5. The CDR3 loop spans 12 amino acids. Here the CDR3 reads CATRQGTYEQYF. In DNA form, the CDR3 reads TGTGCCACGAGACAGGGTACCTACGAGCAGTACTTC.

This chain joins TRBV18 and TRBJ1-5; D uncertain. The CDR3 covers 15 residues. Trimming left V 2 bases short and J 4 bases short, with 12 bases between. In germline, CDR1 is KGHSH, CDR2 LQKENI. The CDR3 here is CASSPGTEQNQPQHF. CDR3 nucleotides: TGTGCCAGCTCACCAGGCACGGAGCAAAATCAGCCCCAGCATTTT.

V and J are TRBV28 and TRBJ2-7; no firm D call. Germline V CDR1 and CDR2: MDHEN, SYDVKM. The CDR3 loop spans 13 amino acids. Trimming stripped 3 bases from V and 1 base from J, with 7 bases between. The CDR3 coding sequence is TGTGCCAGCAGTTTTGGCCGATCCTACGAGCAGTACGTC. This translates into CASSFGRSYEQYV.

This sequence joins TRBV19 and TRBJ2-7; 11 bases line up with TRBD2. With 3 bases clipped from V and 3 bases from J, the junction kept 4 bases outside the gene matches. Per the germline V gene, CDR1 is LNHDA and CDR2 is SQIVND (reference sequence). The CDR3 sequence is 15 residues long. The DNA of the CDR3 is TGTGCCAGTAGTATCGGGACTAGCGGACTCTACGAGCAGTACGTC. Amino acid sequence: CASSIGTSGLYEQYV.

This chain joins TRBV6-5 and TRBJ2-3; weak D call: TRBD2 (5 bases). Germline V gene data show CDR1 as MNHEY and CDR2 as SVGAGI. This CDR3 comprises 11 residues. Trimming left V 6 bases short and J 8 bases short, with 9 bases between. CDR3 amino acids: CASSPRGTQYF. For the CDR3, the DNA is TGTGCCAGCAGCCCCCGGGGTACGCAGTATTTT.

The chain has TRBV19 and TRBJ2-2; TRBD1 aligns across 7 bases. From germline, CDR1 is LNHDA and CDR2 SQIVND (reference sequence). Germline trimming cut 0 bases from V and 3 bases from J; bases unmatched to any gene: 1. The CDR3 extends over 15 amino acids. The CDR3 nucleotides are TGTGCCAGTAGTATAGATACAGGGGACACCGGGGAGCTGTTTTTT. Its protein product is CASSIDTGDTGELFF.

This clone was seen only once. The rearrangement links TRBV11-2 to TRBJ2-1, with D possibly being TRBD2 (6 bases). V lost 4 bases, J lost 2 bases, and 15 bases lay in between. Germline CDR1 is SGHAT and CDR2 is FQNNGV. The CDR3 consists of 16 residues. CDR3 in amino acids: CASSSWGGETYNEQFF. The CDR3 DNA sequence: TGTGCCAGCAGCTCGTGGGGCGGGGAAACCTACAATGAGCAGTTCTTC. Combining the CDR3 with reference TRBV11-2 and TRBJ2-1 gives the whole variable domain EAGVAQSPRYKIIEKRQSVAFWCNPISGHATLYWYQQILGQGPKLLIQFQNNGVVDDSQLPKDRFSAERLKGVDSTLKIQPAKLEDSAVYLCASSSWGGETYNEQFFGPGTRLTVL.

With regard to this clone: A read error may produce the germline difference seen at one junction end. V usage is TRBV14 and J usage is TRBJ2-1; D not resolved. This CDR3 contains 15 residues. CDR1 is SGHDN, CDR2 FVKESK, per germline. CDR3 residues: CASSQGSVPINEQFF. As DNA, the CDR3 is TGTGCCAGCAGTCAAGGAAGTGTCCCTATCAATGAGCAGTTCTTC.

This chain links TRBV6-2 or TRBV6-3 with TRBJ1-5, with 8 bases lining up with TRBD1. The ends lost 0 bases at V and 2 bases at J; junction bases unmatched: 3. The CDR3 covers 16 residues. Germline lookup yields CDR1 MNHEY and CDR2 SVGEGT. In DNA, the CDR3 is TGTGCCAGCAGTTACTCTAGGACAGGGCGCAATCAGCCCCAGCATTTT. It translates to CASSYSRTGRNQPQHF.

This clone has a single count. The chain couples TRBV6-6 to TRBJ2-1, with D possibly matching TRBD1 (5 bases). The CDR3 sequence is 17 residues long. Per the germline V gene, CDR1 is MNHNY and CDR2 is SVGAGI (reference sequence). V was cut by 5 bases and J by 0 bases, with 17 bases left in between. The CDR3 nucleotides are TGTGCCAGCAGTCAAAGGGGCTCCACTGCCTCCTACAATGAGCAGTTCTTC. Amino acid sequence: CASSQRGSTASYNEQFF.

In nucleotides, the CDR3 is TGTGCCTGGGACAGGGGGCCCAATCAGCCCCAGCATTTT. It translates to CAWDRGPNQPQHF. The gene calls are TRBV30 and TRBJ1-5; TRBD1 matches 10 bases. Trimming removed 5 bases from V and 3 bases from J; junction bases left unmatched: 1. Per germline, CDR1 GTSNPN and CDR2 SVGIG (reference sequence). The CDR3 is 13 amino acids.

The J gene is TRBJ1-1, the V gene TRBV11-2; 10 bases are shared with TRBD1. The CDR3 is 14 amino acids. From germline, CDR1 is SGHAT and CDR2 FQNNGV. After removal of 5 bases from V and 6 bases from J, the junction contained 6 bases not matched to a gene. The CDR3 nucleotides read TGTGCCAGCAGCAGGACAGGGGGAGTCTCTGAAGCTTTCTTT. Translated: CASSRTGGVSEAFF.

The J gene is TRBJ2-3, the V gene TRBV24-1; tentatively, D is TRBD2 (5 bases). Trimming cost V 4 bases and J 4 bases, with 11 bases left between them. Germline V gene data show CDR1 as KGHDR and CDR2 as SFDVKD. The CDR3 extends over 14 amino acids. This chain's CDR3 is CATSEWSGSDTQYF. CDR3 nucleotide sequence: TGTGCCACCAGTGAGTGGAGCGGATCAGATACGCAGTATTTT.

This chain uses TRBV7-3 with TRBJ2-1; D is possibly TRBD2 (5 bases). CDR1 and CDR2 from the germline V gene are SGHTA and FQGTGA. This CDR3 region has 13 residues. V lost 5 bases, J lost 8 bases, and 13 bases lay in between. CDR3 amino acids: CASSPTSDDEQFF. The CDR3 bases are TGTGCCAGCAGCCCTACTAGTGACGATGAGCAGTTCTTC.

This clone has only a few counts. The rearrangement uses TRBV5-4 and TRBJ1-2, with no clear D. V was cut by 0 bases and J by 7 bases, with 16 bases left in between. CDR3 length: 15 amino acids. CDR1 SGHNT and CDR2 YYREEE come from the germline V gene (reference sequence). The CDR3 reads CASSLARGVFGGYTF. The CDR3 nucleotides are TGTGCCAGCAGCTTGGCCCGTGGAGTTTTTGGTGGCTACACCTTC.

The rearrangement links TRBV6-5 to TRBJ2-7; 7 bases match TRBD1. The germline V gene encodes CDR1 MNHEY and CDR2 SVGAGI. The CDR3 has 12 residues. The V and J ends lost 8 bases and 4 bases, in that order; junction bases with no gene match: 5. The CDR3 coding sequence is TGTGCCAGCTCAACAGGGGCGTACGAGCAGTACTTC. Translated: CASSTGAYEQYF.

The gene calls are TRBV12-3 or TRBV12-4 and TRBJ2-3, with TRBD2 as a possible D gene (6 bases). This CDR3 contains 12 residues. The V and J ends lost 5 bases and 10 bases respectively, with 13 bases between them. The CDR3 spells CASSPTSGAQYF. The CDR3 bases are TGTGCCAGCAGTCCAACATCGGGGGCGCAGTATTTT.

This rearrangement joins TRBV18 to TRBJ2-5, with D possibly being TRBD2 (5 bases). Looked up from germline, CDR1 is KGHSH and CDR2 is LQKENI. The CDR3 loop spans 13 amino acids. Trimming stripped 6 bases from V and 5 bases from J, with 13 bases between. This CDR3 reads CASSYGLQETQYF. The CDR3 nucleotides read TGTGCCAGCTCCTACGGACTCCAGGAGACCCAGTACTTC.

This clone was found once. The chain employs TRBV15 and TRBJ2-3, with D maybe TRBD1 (5 bases). CDR1 is LNHNV and CDR2 is YYDKDF in the germline V gene (reference sequence). The V and J ends lost 5 bases and 5 bases respectively, with 17 bases between them. This CDR3 has 15 residues. In DNA form, the CDR3 reads TGTGCCACCAGCGGACACGGCTACTGGGAAGATACGCAGTATTTT. Residues: CATSGHGYWEDTQYF.

The chain recombines TRBV9 with TRBJ1-6; 10 bases agree with TRBD1. Germline CDR1 SGDLS, CDR2 YYNGEE. The CDR3 is made up of 13 amino acids. V lost 4 bases to trimming and J lost 9 bases; unmatched junction nucleotides: 1. The CDR3 region has the DNA TGTGCCAGCAGCAGGACAGGGGGTTCACCCCTCCACTTT. It specifies CASSRTGGSPLHF.

The genes are TRBV3-1 (or the pseudogene TRBV3-2) and TRBJ2-5; 7 bases align to TRBD1. The CDR3 spans 20 residues. Unmatched junction bases numbered 21, after V lost 3 bases and J lost 2 bases. Looked up from germline, CDR1 is LGHDT and CDR2 is YNNKEL (reference sequence). CDR3: CASSHGPGTATNWGQETQYF. CDR3 nucleotides: TGTGCCAGCAGCCATGGACCCGGGACAGCCACAAATTGGGGGCAAGAGACCCAGTACTTC.

The chain couples TRBV5-1 to TRBJ1-1; 8 positions agree with TRBD1. Per germline, CDR1 SGHRS and CDR2 YFSETQ. Trimming at V came to 4 bases and at J to 5 bases, leaving 7 bases not matched to a gene. There are 14 residues in the CDR3. CDR3 region: CASSLTGGVTEAFF. For the CDR3, the DNA is TGCGCCAGCAGCCTTACAGGGGGTGTAACTGAAGCTTTCTTT.